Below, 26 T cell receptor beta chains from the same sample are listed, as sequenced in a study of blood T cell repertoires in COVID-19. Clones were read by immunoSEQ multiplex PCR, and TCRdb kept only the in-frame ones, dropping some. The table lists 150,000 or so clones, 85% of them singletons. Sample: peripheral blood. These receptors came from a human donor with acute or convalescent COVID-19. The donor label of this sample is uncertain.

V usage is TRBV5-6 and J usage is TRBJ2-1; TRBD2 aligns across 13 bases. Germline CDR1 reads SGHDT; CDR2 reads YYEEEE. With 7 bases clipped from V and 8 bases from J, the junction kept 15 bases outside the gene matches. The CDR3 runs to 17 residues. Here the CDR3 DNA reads TGTGCCAGCGAGCGTACCCCAGGACTAGCGGGGGCATATGAGCAGTTCTTC. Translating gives CASERTPGLAGAYEQFF.

The DNA for the CDR3 is TGTGCCAGCAGTTACTCTACAGGAGAAAAACTGTTTTTT. It translates to CASSYSTGEKLFF. The rearrangement joins TRBV6-5 to TRBJ1-4, with D possibly TRBD1 on 5 matching bases. Germline V CDR1 and CDR2: MNHEY, SVGAGI. This CDR3 contains 13 residues. V was shortened by 0 bases and J by 8 bases, with 7 bases between the two germline ends.

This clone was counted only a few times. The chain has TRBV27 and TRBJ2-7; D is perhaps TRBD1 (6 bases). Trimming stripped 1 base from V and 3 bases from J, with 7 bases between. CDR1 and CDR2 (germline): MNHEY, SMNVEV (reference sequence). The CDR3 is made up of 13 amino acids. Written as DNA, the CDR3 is TGTGCCAGCAGTTTATTGGACAGCTACGAGCAGTACTTC. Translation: CASSLLDSYEQYF.

CDR3 in amino acids: CASSPSLSGFSEKLFF. CDR3 coding DNA: TGTGCCAGCAGCCCAAGCCTGTCGGGGTTCAGTGAAAAACTGTTTTTT. This chain connects TRBV3-1 (or the pseudogene TRBV3-2) to TRBJ1-4; D gene unclear. The V end was cut by 4 bases, the J end by 7 bases, with 19 bases between. This CDR3 spans 16 amino acids. Per germline, CDR1 LGHDT and CDR2 YNNKEL (reference sequence).

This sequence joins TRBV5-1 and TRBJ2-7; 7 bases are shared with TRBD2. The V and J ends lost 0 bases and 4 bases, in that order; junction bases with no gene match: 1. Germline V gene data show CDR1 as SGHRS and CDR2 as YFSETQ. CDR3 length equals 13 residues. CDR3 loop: CASSLDSGYEQYF. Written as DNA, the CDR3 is TGCGCCAGCAGCTTGGATAGCGGGTACGAGCAGTACTTC. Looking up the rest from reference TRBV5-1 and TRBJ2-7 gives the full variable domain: KAGVTQTPRYLIKTRGQQVTLSCSPISGHRSVSWYQQTPGQGLQFLFEYFSETQRNKGNFPGRFSGRQFSNSRSEMNVSTLELGDSALYLCASSLDSGYEQYFGPGTRLTVT.

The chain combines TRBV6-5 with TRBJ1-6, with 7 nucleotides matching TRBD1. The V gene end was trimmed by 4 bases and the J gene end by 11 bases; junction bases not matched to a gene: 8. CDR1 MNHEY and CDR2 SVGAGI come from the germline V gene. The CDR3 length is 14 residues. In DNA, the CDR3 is TGTGCCAGCAGTTTTTCGACAGGGAATCCACCCCTCCACTTT. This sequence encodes CASSFSTGNPPLHF.

Written as DNA, the CDR3 is TGTGCCAGCAGCTTAGAAGCAGGGATGTTGGGTTCACCCCTCCACTTT. It codes for CASSLEAGMLGSPLHF. The chain combines TRBV7-8 with TRBJ1-6; D is possibly TRBD1 (5 bases). CDR3 size: 16 residues. Germline CDR1 SGHVS, CDR2 FQNEAQ. V was shortened by 1 base and J by 9 bases, with 16 bases between the two germline ends.

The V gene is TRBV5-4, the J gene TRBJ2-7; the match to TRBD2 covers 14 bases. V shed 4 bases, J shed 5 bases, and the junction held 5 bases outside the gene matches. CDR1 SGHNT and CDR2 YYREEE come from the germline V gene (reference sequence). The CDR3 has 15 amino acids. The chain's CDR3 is CASSPTSGGANEQYF. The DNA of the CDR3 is TGTGCCAGCAGCCCGACTAGCGGGGGGGCGAACGAGCAGTACTTC.

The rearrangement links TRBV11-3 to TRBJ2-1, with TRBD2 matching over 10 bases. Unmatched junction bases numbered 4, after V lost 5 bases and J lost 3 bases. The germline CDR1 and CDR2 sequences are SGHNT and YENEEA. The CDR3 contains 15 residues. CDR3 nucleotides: TGTGCCAGCAGCATAGCGGGGGGATACTACAATGAGCAGTTCTTC. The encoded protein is CASSIAGGYYNEQFF.

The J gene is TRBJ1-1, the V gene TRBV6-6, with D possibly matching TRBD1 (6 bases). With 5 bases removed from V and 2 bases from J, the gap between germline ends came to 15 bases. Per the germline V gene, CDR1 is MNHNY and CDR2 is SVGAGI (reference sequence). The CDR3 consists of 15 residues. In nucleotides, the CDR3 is TGTGCCAGCAGTGCAACCCGGACAGATAACACTGAAGCTTTCTTT. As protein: CASSATRTDNTEAFF.

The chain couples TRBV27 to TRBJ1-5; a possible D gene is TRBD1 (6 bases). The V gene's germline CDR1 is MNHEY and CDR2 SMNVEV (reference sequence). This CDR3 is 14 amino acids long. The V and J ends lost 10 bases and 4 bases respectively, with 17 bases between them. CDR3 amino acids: CATKERTENQPQHF. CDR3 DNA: TGTGCCACCAAAGAAAGGACAGAAAATCAGCCCCAGCATTTT.

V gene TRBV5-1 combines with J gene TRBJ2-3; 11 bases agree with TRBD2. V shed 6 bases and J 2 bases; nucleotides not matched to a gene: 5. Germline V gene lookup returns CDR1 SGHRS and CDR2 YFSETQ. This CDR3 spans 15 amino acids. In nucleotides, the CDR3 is TGCGCCAGCACTGCTAGCGGGGGGCCCACAGATACGCAGTATTTT. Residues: CASTASGGPTDTQYF.

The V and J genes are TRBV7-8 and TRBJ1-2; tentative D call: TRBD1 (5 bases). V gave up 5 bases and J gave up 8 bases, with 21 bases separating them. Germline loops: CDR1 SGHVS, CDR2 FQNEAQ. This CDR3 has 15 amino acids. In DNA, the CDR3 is TGTGCCAGCAGCCCCGTGGGACGGGAGAATGACGGCTACACCTTC. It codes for CASSPVGRENDGYTF.

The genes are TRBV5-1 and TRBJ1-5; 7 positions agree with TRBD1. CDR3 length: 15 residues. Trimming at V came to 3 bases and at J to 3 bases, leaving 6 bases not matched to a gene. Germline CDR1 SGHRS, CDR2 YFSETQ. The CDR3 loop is CASSSGTELNQPQHF. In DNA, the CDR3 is TGCGCCAGCAGCTCGGGGACAGAACTCAATCAGCCCCAGCATTTT.

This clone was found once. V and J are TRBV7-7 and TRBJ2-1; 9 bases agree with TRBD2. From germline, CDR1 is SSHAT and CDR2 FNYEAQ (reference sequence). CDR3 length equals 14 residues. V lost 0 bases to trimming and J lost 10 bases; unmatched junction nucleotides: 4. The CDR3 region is CASSLAATSGEQFF. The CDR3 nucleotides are TGTGCCAGCAGCTTAGCGGCCACTAGCGGGGAGCAGTTCTTC.

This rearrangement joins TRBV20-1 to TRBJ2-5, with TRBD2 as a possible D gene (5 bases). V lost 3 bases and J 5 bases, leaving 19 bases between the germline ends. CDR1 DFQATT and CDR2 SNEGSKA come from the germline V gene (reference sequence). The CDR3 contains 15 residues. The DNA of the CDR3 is TGCAGTGCTAGTGGTTCCTCGGGGTTGGCGGAGACCCAGTACTTC. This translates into CSASGSSGLAETQYF.

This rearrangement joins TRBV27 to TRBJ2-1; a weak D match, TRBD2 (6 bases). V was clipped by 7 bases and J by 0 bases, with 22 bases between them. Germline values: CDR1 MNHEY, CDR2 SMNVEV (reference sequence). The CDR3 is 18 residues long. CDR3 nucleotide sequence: TGTGCCAGCAAGACTAGAAGTTCCGTTGCTAGCTCCTACAATGAGCAGTTCTTC. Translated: CASKTRSSVASSYNEQFF.

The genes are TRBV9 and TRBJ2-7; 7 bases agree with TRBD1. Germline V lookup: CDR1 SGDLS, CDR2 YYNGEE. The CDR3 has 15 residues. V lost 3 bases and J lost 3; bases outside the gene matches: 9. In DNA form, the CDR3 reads TGTGCCAGCAGCGCGCAGGGACAGAGTAACTACGAGCAGTACTTC. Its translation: CASSAQGQSNYEQYF.

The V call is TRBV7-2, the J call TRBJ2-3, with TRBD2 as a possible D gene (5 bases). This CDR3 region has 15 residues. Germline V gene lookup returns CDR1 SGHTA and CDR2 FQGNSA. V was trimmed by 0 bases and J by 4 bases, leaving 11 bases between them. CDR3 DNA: TGTGCCAGCAGCTTAGCGCGTCTAGCCCCAGATACGCAGTATTTT. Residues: CASSLARLAPDTQYF.

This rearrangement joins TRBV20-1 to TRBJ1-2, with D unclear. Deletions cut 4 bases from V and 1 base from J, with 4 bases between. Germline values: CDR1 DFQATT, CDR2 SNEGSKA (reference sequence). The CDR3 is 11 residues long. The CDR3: CSATVNYGYTF. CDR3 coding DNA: TGCAGTGCTACAGTTAACTATGGCTACACCTTC.

The CDR3 region is CASSSGGRASGYTF. Written as DNA, the CDR3 is TGTGCCAGCAGCTCGGGGGGCAGGGCCTCGGGCTACACCTTC. The chain uses TRBV7-8 and TRBJ1-2, with TRBD1 as a possible D gene (6 bases). V was trimmed by 4 bases and J by 8 bases, leaving 17 bases between them. Germline V lookup: CDR1 SGHVS, CDR2 FQNEAQ. There are 14 residues in the CDR3.

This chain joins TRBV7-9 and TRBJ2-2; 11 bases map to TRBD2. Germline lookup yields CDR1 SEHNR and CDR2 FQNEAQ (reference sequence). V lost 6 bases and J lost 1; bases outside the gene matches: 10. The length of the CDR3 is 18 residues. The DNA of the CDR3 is TGTGCCAGCAGACTCTTACTAGCGGGGGTCTTGAACACCGGGGAGCTGTTTTTT. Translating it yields CASRLLLAGVLNTGELFF.

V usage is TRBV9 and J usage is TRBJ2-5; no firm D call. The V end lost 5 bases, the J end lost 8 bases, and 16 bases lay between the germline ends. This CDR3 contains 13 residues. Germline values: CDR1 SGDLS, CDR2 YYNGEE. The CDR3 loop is CASSFGTAVTQYF. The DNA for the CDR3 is TGTGCCAGCAGTTTCGGCACTGCGGTAACCCAGTACTTC.

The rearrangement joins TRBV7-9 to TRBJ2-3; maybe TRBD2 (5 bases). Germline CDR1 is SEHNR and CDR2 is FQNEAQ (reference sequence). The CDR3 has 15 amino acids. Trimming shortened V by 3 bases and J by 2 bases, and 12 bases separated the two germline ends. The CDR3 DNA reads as TGTGCCAGCAGCTTTGGAGGAGGAACCACAGATACGCAGTATTTT. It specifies CASSFGGGTTDTQYF.

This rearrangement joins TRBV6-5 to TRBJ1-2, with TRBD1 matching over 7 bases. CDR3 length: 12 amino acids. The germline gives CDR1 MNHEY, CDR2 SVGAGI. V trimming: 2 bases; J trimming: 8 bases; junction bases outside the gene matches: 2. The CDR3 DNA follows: TGTGCCAGCAGTTACAGGGGGCAGGGCTACACCTTC. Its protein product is CASSYRGQGYTF.

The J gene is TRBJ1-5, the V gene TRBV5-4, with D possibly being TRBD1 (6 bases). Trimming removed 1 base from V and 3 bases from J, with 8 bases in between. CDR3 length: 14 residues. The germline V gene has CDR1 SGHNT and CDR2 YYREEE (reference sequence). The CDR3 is CASSLSGANQPQHF. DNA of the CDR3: TGTGCCAGCAGCTTGTCAGGGGCCAATCAGCCCCAGCATTTT.